This note documents a single T cell receptor (beta chain) sequence. Its target is not known. These data originate in a study of cytomegalovirus exposure and HLA in healthy donors. Study-wide findings and caveats: Confirmation in vitro established that a few CMV-associated chains were specific for CMV antigens. Reports described diagnosis of cytomegalovirus status by the classifier as highly specific and sensitive. Some TCR beta chains (around 160 of them) were listed as cytomegalovirus-associated. For most TCR sequences rarity was the rule, although some public TCRs occurred in many donors.

PCR amplification relied on 60 Vbeta primers (plus 13 Jbeta primers). This table comes from immunoSEQ multiplex PCR, and its TCRdb copy is limited to in-frame clones, with some not included. Of over 100,000 clones listed, over 75% are singletons. The CDR3 runs 16 residues. V dropped 3 bases and J dropped 0; count of bases not matched to a gene: 3. Germline assignment: CDR1 SGHDT and CDR2 YYEEEE. The rearrangement uses TRBV5-6 and TRBJ2-3, with 11 nucleotides matching TRBD2. The receptor's source is a male donor in good health and CMV-seropositive. The specimen sequenced was PBMCs. The DNA for the CDR3 is TGTGCCAGCAGCTGGGGACTAGCGGCTAGCACAGATACGCAGTATTTT. Translated, it gives CASSWGLAASTDTQYF.